This TCR beta chain is drawn from a study of blood T cell repertoires in COVID-19. Sequencing used immunoSEQ multiplex PCR; TCRdb keeps in-frame clones, though not all of them. There are about 520,000 clones in the sample; 70% to 90% occur only once, and 3% to 3.5% lies in the top ten. The clonotype comes from a human donor in a cohort sampled during active COVID-19. The sample taken for sequencing was peripheral blood.

CDR3 sequence (DNA): TGTGCCAGTAGTATCGACCGGCGCGCTAGCGGGGACACCTACACCGGGGAGCTGTTTTTT. Translation: CASSIDRRASGDTYTGELFF. J is TRBJ2-2 and V is TRBV19; 9 nucleotides align to TRBD2. The CDR3 consists of 20 residues. Trimming cost V 3 bases and J 3 bases; bases outside gene matches: 17. CDR1 is LNHDA, CDR2 SQIVND, per germline (reference sequence).